These 13 T cell receptor beta chains share one sample of origin, sequenced in a study of cytomegalovirus exposure and HLA in healthy donors. PCR was performed using 60 Vbeta and 13 Jbeta primers. Clones were read by immunoSEQ multiplex PCR, and TCRdb kept only the in-frame ones, dropping some. This table holds 35,000 to 50,000 clones, about 70% found once. Material for sequencing was PBMCs. These receptors were collected from a man between 40 and 49 years old in good health and CMV-seronegative.

This CDR3 is CASSWSGTYEQYF. The CDR3 DNA reads as TGCGCCAGCAGCTGGTCCGGGACCTACGAGCAGTACTTC. The chain links TRBV5-1 to TRBJ2-7; maybe TRBD2 (5 bases). Deletions cut 3 bases from V and 2 bases from J, with 9 bases between. The CDR3 contains 13 residues. The V gene's germline CDR1 is SGHRS and CDR2 YFSETQ.

The V and J genes are TRBV14 and TRBJ2-2; no definite D call. The CDR3 length is 14 residues. V was shortened by 4 bases and J by 4 bases, with 10 bases between the two germline ends. Germline lookup yields CDR1 SGHDN and CDR2 FVKESK. The CDR3 spells CASSRARGTGELFF. The DNA of the CDR3 is TGTGCCAGCAGCCGAGCTAGAGGCACCGGGGAGCTGTTTTTT.

This chain uses TRBV2 with TRBJ2-3, with D possibly matching TRBD1 (5 bases). CDR1 is SNHLY and CDR2 is FYNNEI in the germline V gene. The CDR3 runs 14 residues. V lost 4 bases and J lost 4, with 12 bases in between. CDR3 nucleotide sequence: TGTGCCAGCAGTGGGAGTAGGGGCCCAGATACGCAGTATTTT. Protein product: CASSGSRGPDTQYF.

V and J are TRBV9 and TRBJ2-7; possibly TRBD1 for D (5 bases). Germline CDR1 and CDR2: SGDLS and YYNGEE. The CDR3 runs to 16 residues. Trimming left V 3 bases short and J 2 bases short, with 18 bases between. The chain's CDR3 is CASSAGPMAQAYEQYF. In DNA form, the CDR3 reads TGTGCCAGCAGCGCAGGGCCCATGGCTCAGGCCTACGAGCAGTACTTC.

This sequence joins TRBV9 and TRBJ2-3, with D perhaps matching TRBD2 (5 bases). CDR3 length equals 15 residues. In germline, CDR1 is SGDLS, CDR2 YYNGEE. Trimming left V 0 bases short and J 1 base short, with 9 bases between. The CDR3: CASSVGGSGTDTQYF. The CDR3 region has the DNA TGTGCCAGCAGCGTAGGAGGGTCCGGCACAGATACGCAGTATTTT.

The chain joins TRBV13 to TRBJ2-3; 11 nucleotides match TRBD2. The ends lost 5 bases at V and 6 bases at J; junction bases unmatched: 7. Germline lookup yields CDR1 PRHDT and CDR2 FYEKMQ (reference sequence). The CDR3 is 15 residues long. The chain's CDR3 is CASSPLAGGTDTQYF. CDR3 nucleotide sequence: TGTGCCAGCAGCCCCCTAGCGGGAGGTACGGATACGCAGTATTTT.

The rearrangement links TRBV7-9 to TRBJ2-5; the D gene is possibly TRBD2 (5 bases). Per germline, CDR1 SEHNR and CDR2 FQNEAQ (reference sequence). This CDR3 has 17 residues. V was clipped by 1 base and J by 5 bases, with 20 bases between them. This chain's CDR3 is CASSLGLVRGLDETQYF. The CDR3, as DNA: TGTGCCAGCAGCTTAGGGCTGGTACGAGGGTTGGACGAGACCCAGTACTTC.

The chain has TRBV9 and TRBJ1-4; no clear D. Germline-derived CDR1 and CDR2 are SGDLS and YYNGEE. V lost 4 bases and J 8 bases, leaving 15 bases between the germline ends. The CDR3 is made up of 14 amino acids. CDR3 in DNA: TGTGCCAGCAGCCCCGGGGAGTGGCTCGAAAAACTGTTTTTT. It specifies CASSPGEWLEKLFF.

The gene calls are TRBV30 and TRBJ2-5; 7 bases line up with TRBD1. CDR3 length equals 12 residues. The V gene's germline CDR1 is GTSNPN and CDR2 SVGIG (reference sequence). With 4 bases clipped from V and 4 bases from J, the junction kept 3 bases outside the gene matches. This CDR3 is CAWNPGGETQYF. CDR3 nucleotide sequence: TGTGCCTGGAATCCAGGGGGAGAGACCCAGTACTTC. Looking up the rest from reference TRBV30 and TRBJ2-5 gives the full variable domain: SQTIHQWPATLVQPVGSPLSLECTVEGTSNPNLYWYRQAAGRGLQLLFYSVGIGQISSEVPQNLSASRPQDRQFILSSKKLLLSDSGFYLCAWNPGGETQYFGPGTRLLVL.

Only a few counts were recorded for this clone. The genes are TRBV30 and TRBJ1-6, with 8 nucleotides matching TRBD1. The CDR3 loop spans 15 amino acids. The germline V gene encodes CDR1 GTSNPN and CDR2 SVGIG (reference sequence). Written as DNA, the CDR3 is TGTGCGAGTGGACAGGGTCTGGCCTATAATTCACCCCTCCACTTT. This translates into CASGQGLAYNSPLHF.

The J gene is TRBJ1-2, the V gene TRBV27; D uncertain. Germline V lookup: CDR1 MNHEY, CDR2 SMNVEV (reference sequence). This CDR3 has 14 amino acids. V was trimmed by 3 bases and J by 4 bases, leaving 12 bases between them. The CDR3 nucleotides are TGTGCCAGCAGTTTGGGAGGGCGAAGCTATGGCTACACCTTC. It translates to CASSLGGRSYGYTF.

In its sample, this clone was seen once. This chain connects TRBV6-1 to TRBJ2-5; D not certain. Germline V lookup: CDR1 MNHNS, CDR2 SASEGT. The CDR3 contains 13 residues. V lost 3 bases and J lost 1, with 6 bases in between. The CDR3 sequence is CASSEFLQETQYF. The CDR3 nucleotides read TGTGCCAGCAGTGAGTTCCTCCAAGAGACCCAGTACTTC.

The chain joins TRBV4-1 to TRBJ2-6, with 7 nucleotides matching TRBD1. This CDR3 region has 16 residues. Germline lookup yields CDR1 MGHRA and CDR2 YSYEKL. V dropped 0 bases and J dropped 2; count of bases not matched to a gene: 1. CDR3 loop: CASSQDDRAGANVLTF. The CDR3 coding sequence is TGCGCCAGCAGCCAAGACGACAGGGCTGGGGCCAACGTCCTGACTTTC.